The clone carrying this TCR beta chain was detected many times. Its antigen is unknown. This sample was included in a study of naive and memory T cell subsets. Two oligonucleotides, mixed equimolar, formed the beta constant-region primer covering TRBC1 and TRBC2. TCRdb recomputed calls from the UMI-ligation and nested PCR reads with MiXCR, one row per CDR3 protein. The profile covers tens of thousands of distinct CDR3 sequences, with more than 6.5% appearing a single time and around 1.6% taken by the ten largest. CMV status came from CD4+ T cell IFNgamma after overnight CMV lysate stimulation of fresh PBMCs. Trimming left V 5 bases short and J 5 bases short, with 5 bases between. This CDR3 has 11 amino acids. Per germline, CDR1 KGHSH and CDR2 LQKENI. Study observations and caveats: Activation and differentiation may alter RNA-based TCR counts. There was no ground truth to check naive and memory subset results.

Sequenced material: central memory CD4+ T cells from blood. The chain carries TRBV18 and TRBJ2-3; no reliable D call. The TCR originated in a human donor in good health. As DNA, the CDR3 is TGTGCCAGCTCATCAGAAGATACGCAGTATTTT. Translating gives CASSSEDTQYF.